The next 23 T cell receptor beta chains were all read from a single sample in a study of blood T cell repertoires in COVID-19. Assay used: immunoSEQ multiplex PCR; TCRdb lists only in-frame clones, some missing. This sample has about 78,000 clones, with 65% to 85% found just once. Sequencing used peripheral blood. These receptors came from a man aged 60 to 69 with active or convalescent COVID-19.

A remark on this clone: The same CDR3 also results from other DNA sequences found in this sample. CDR3 sequence (DNA): TGTGCCAGCAGTTTAGTACAGAACTATGGCTACACCTTC. Amino acid sequence: CASSLVQNYGYTF. The V gene is TRBV12-3 or TRBV12-4, the J gene TRBJ1-2, with no clear D. The length of the CDR3 is 13 residues. V was pared by 1 base and J by 2 bases, with 5 bases between.

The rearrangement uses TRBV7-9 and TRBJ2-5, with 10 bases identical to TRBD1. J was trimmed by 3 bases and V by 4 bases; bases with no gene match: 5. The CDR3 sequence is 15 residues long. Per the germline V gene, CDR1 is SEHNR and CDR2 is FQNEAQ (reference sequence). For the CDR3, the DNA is TGTGCCAGCAGCTCCTGGACAGGGGGGGAAGAGACCCAGTACTTC. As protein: CASSSWTGGEETQYF.

The CDR3 here is CASNTGSSYNSPLHF. CDR3 coding DNA: TGTGCCAGTAATACAGGGAGCTCCTATAATTCACCCCTCCACTTT. The chain combines TRBV19 with TRBJ1-6; TRBD1 is a possible D gene (6 bases). CDR1 and CDR2 (germline): LNHDA, SQIVND (reference sequence). CDR3 length: 15 amino acids. The V end was cut by 7 bases, the J end by 0 bases, with 10 bases between.

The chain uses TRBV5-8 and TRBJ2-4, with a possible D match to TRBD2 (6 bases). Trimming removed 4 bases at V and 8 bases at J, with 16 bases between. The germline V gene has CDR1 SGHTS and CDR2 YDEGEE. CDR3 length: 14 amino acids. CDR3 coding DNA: TGTGCCAGCAGCACAATCCAGGGCGGGGACATTCAGTACTTC. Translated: CASSTIQGGDIQYF.

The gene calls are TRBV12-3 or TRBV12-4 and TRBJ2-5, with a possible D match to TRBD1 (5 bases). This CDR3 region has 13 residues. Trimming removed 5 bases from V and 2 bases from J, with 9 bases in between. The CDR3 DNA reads TGTGCCAGCAGTCCAAGACAGCAAGAGACCCAGTACTTC. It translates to CASSPRQQETQYF.

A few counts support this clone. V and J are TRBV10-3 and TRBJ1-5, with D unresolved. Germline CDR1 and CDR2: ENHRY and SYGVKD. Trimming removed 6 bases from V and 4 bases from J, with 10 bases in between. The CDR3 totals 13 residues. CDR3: CAIRQRDNQPQHF. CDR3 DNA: TGTGCCATCAGACAGAGGGATAATCAGCCCCAGCATTTT.

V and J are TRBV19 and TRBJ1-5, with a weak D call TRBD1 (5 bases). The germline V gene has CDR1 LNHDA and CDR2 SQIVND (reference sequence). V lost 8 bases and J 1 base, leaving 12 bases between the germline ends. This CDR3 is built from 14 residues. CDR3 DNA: TGTGCCAGTCTCGATAAGGGGAGCAATCAGCCCCAGCATTTT. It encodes CASLDKGSNQPQHF.

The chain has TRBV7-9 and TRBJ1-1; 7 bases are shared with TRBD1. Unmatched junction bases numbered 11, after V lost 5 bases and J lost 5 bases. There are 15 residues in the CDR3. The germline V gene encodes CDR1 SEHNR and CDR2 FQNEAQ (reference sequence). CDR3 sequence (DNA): TGTGCCAGCAGCCCTAATGAGGGGGCGCGGACTGAAGCTTTCTTT. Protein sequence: CASSPNEGARTEAFF.

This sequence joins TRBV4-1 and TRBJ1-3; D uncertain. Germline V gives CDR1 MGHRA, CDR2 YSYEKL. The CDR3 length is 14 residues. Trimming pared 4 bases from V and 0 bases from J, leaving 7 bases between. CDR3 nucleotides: TGCGCCAGCAGCCCCCTCGTCTCTGGAAACACCATATATTTT. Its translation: CASSPLVSGNTIYF.

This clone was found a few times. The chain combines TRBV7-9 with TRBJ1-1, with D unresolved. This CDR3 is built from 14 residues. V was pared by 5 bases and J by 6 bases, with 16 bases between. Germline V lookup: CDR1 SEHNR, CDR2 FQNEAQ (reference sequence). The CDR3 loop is CASSLISSGSEAFF. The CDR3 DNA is TGTGCCAGCAGCCTAATTTCCTCGGGATCTGAAGCTTTCTTT. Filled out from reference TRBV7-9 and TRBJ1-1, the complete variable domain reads DTGVSQNPRHKITKRGQNVTFRCDPISEHNRLYWYRQTLGQGPEFLTYFQNEAQLEKSRLLSDRFSAERPKGSFSTLEIQRTEQGDSAMYLCASSLISSGSEAFFGQGTRLTVV.

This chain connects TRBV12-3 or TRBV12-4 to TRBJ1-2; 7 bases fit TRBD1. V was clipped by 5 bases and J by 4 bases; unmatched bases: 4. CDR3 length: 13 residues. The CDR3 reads CASSLQGPYGYTF. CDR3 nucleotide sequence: TGTGCCAGCAGTCTACAGGGGCCCTATGGCTACACCTTC.

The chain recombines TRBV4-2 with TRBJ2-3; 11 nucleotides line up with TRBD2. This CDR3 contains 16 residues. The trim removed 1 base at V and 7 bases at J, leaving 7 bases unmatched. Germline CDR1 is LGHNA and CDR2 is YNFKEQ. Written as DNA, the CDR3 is TGTGCCAGCAGCCAAGGCTTAGCGGGGGGGCGGAATACGCAGTATTTT. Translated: CASSQGLAGGRNTQYF.

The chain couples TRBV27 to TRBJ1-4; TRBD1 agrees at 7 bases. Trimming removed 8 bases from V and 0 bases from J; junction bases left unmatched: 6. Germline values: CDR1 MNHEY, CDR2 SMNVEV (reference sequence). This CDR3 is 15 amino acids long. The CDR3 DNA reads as TGTGCCAGCGGTGCAGGGGGGTCAACTAATGAAAAACTGTTTTTT. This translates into CASGAGGSTNEKLFF.

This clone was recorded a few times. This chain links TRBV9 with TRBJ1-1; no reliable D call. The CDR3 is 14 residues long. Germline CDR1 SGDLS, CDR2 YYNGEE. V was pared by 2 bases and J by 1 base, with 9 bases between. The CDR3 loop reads CASSVVGRNTEAFF. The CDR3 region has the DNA TGTGCCAGCAGCGTCGTAGGGAGGAACACTGAAGCTTTCTTT. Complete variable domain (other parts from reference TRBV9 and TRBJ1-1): DSGVTQTPKHLITATGQRVTLRCSPRSGDLSVYWYQQSLDQGLQFLIQYYNGEERAKGNILERFSAQQFPDLHSELNLSSLELGDSALYFCASSVVGRNTEAFFGQGTRLTVV.

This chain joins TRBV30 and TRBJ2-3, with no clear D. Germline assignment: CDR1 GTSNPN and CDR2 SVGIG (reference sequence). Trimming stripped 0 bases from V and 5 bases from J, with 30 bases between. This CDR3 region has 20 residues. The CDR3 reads CAWSVKAERKKLLLRDTQYF. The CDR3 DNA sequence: TGTGCCTGGAGTGTAAAGGCGGAGCGTAAAAAGCTCCTTTTAAGAGATACGCAGTATTTT.

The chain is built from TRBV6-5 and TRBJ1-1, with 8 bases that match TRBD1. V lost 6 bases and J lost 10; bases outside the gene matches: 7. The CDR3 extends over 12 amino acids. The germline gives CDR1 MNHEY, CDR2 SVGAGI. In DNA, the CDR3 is TGTGCCAGCAGAACAGGGGGGTTTGGAGCTTTCTTT. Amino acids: CASRTGGFGAFF.

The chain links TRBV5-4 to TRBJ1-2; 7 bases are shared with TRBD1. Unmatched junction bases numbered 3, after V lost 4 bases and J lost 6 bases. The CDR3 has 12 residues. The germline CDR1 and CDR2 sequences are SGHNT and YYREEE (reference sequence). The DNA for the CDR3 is TGTGCCAGCAGCCCCCAGGGGGATGGCTACACCTTC. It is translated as CASSPQGDGYTF.

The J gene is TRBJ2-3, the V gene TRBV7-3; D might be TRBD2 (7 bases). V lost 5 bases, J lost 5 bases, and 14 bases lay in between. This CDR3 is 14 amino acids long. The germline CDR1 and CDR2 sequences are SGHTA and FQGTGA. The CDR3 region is CASSQGGGQDTQYF. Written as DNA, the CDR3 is TGTGCCAGCAGCCAAGGGGGGGGCCAAGATACGCAGTATTTT.

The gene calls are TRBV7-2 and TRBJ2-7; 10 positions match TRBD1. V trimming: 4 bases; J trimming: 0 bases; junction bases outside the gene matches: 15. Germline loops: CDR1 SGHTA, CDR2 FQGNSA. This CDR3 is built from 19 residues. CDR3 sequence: CASSYQVGQGKSSSYEQYF. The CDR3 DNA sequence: TGTGCCAGCAGCTACCAAGTGGGACAGGGGAAAAGCTCCTCCTACGAGCAGTACTTC.

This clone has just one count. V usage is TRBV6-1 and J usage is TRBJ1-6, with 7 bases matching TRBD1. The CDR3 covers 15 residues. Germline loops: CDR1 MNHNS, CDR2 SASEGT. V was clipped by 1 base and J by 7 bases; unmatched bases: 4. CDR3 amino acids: CASSEVGTVNSPLHF. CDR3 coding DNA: TGTGCCAGCAGTGAAGTTGGGACAGTGAATTCACCCCTCCACTTT.

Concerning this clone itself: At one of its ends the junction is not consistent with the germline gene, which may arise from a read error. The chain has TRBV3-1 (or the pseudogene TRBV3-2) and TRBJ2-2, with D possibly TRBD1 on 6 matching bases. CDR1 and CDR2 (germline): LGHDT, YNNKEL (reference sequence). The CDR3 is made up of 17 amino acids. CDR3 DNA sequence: TGTGCCAGCACCCAAAGGTGGGGGCGCATGGACACCGGGGAGCTGTTTTTT. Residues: CASTQRWGRMDTGELFF.

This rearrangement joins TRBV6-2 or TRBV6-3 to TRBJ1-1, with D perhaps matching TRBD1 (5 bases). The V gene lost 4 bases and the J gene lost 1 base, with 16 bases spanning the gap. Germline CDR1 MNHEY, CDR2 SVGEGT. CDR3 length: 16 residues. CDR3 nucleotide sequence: TGTGCCAGCAGTTCCCTTGTCTTGACAGAGAACACTGAAGCTTTCTTT. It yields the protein CASSSLVLTENTEAFF.

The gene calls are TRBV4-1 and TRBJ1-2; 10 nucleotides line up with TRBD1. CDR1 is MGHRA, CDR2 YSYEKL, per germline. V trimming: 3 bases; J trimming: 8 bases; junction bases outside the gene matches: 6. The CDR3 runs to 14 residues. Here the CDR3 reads CASSHPGQGHGYTF. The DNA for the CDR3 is TGCGCCAGCAGCCACCCGGGACAGGGGCACGGCTACACCTTC.